This is a list of T cell receptor beta chains from one sample in a study of identical twins. TCRdb recomputed calls from the 5' RACE reads with MiXCR, one row per CDR3 protein. The data contain 700,000 or so distinct CDR3 sequences, 8.6% of them seen just once; the ten biggest clones take up about 0.98%. The sample was also reused in another study, on yellow fever vaccine responses in identical twins.

Material: PBMCs. These receptors were obtained from a woman younger than 35 in good health. The CDR3 runs from the conserved cysteine through the conserved F or W.

>TRBJ2-6|14|TRBV7-8
CASRQTTGNNVLTF
>TRBJ2-1|15|TRBV6-1
CASFAGGGLYNEQFF
>TRBJ1-1|12|TRBV27
CASSLSGEEAFF
>TRBJ2-3|13|TRBV7-2
CASSFRGGDTQYF
>TRBJ1-1|14|TRBV20-1
CSAFPWGGRTEAFF
>TRBJ2-1|15|TRBV12-3/TRBV12-4
CASSVSRLSYNEQFF
>TRBJ2-1|14|TRBV27
CASSLKGQHVEQFF
>TRBJ2-7|13|TRBV12-3/TRBV12-4
CASTGQGYHEQYF
>TRBJ2-2|14|TRBV6-1
CASRGQGIAGELFF
>TRBJ2-1|20|TRBV11-1
CASRARTGGPIVRSYNEQFF
>TRBJ2-7|15|TRBV10-1
CASSGDRDNSYEQYF
>TRBJ2-3|14|TRBV5-1
CASSPGEVTDTQYF
>TRBJ2-2|14|TRBV15
CATRLLEDGGELFF
>TRBJ2-3|12|TRBV20-1
CSARDYTDTQYF
>TRBJ2-3|15|TRBV4-3
CASSQATALADTQYF
>TRBJ2-1|19|TRBV29-1
CSVEGVTSGGPSSYNEQFF
>TRBJ2-1|14|TRBV24-1
CATRLYDRNNEQFF
>TRBJ2-1|16|TRBV28
CASSFWLGQQPYEQFF
>TRBJ2-3|14|TRBV5-1
CASSGTALTDTQYF
>TRBJ2-3|14|TRBV5-1
CASSTGTGVDTQYF
>TRBJ2-3|15|TRBV14
CASSPRTGGEDTQYF
>TRBJ2-5|14|TRBV30
CAGKKGVGQETQYF
>TRBJ2-2|15|TRBV7-6
CASSPTIGNTGELFF
>TRBJ1-1|14|TRBV7-8
CASSSGILTAEAFF
>TRBJ2-5|14|TRBV19
CASTLGDRGQTQYF
>TRBJ2-3|13|TRBV12-3/TRBV12-4
CASSRDPAGTQYF
>TRBJ2-2|16|TRBV5-4
CASSLAGLAAAGELFF
>TRBJ2-7|14|TRBV20-1
CSARVPDQSYEQYF
>TRBJ2-4|14|TRBV12-2
CARGPGQGQNIQYF
>TRBJ2-3|16|TRBV27
CASTKSQPWGTDTQYF
>TRBJ2-3|14|TRBV12-3/TRBV12-4
CASSPRQATDTQYF
>TRBJ2-3|16|TRBV20-1
CSASSGGAESTDTQYF
>TRBJ2-3|15|TRBV4-1
CASSHPGTSTDTQYF
>TRBJ2-1|15|TRBV6-4
CASSEDVNSYNEQFF
>TRBJ1-1|13|TRBV7-9
CASSQGDGPEAFF
>TRBJ2-1|14|TRBV2
CASSLPGGVGEQFF
>TRBJ2-6|17|TRBV18
CASSLRQAPEWANVLTF
>TRBJ2-1|17|TRBV24-1
CATSDGGSGRFYNEQFF
>TRBJ1-1|15|TRBV15
CATSRDPASNTEAFF
>TRBJ2-2|13|TRBV24-1
CATNDRDTGELFF
>TRBJ1-1|21|TRBV11-1
CASSSPNPLSGTGKANTEAFF
>TRBJ2-1|14|TRBV27
CASSLMTRAHEQFF
>TRBJ2-1|15|TRBV18
CASSTFQSSYNEQFF
>TRBJ2-1|15|TRBV29-1
CSVGWRGRGYNEQFF
>TRBJ2-7|14|TRBV7-9
CASTQQGGANEQYF
>TRBJ2-1|15|TRBV11-2
CASSGDKRANNEQFF
>TRBJ2-1|13|TRBV20-1
CSASYSSYNEQFF
>TRBJ2-3|15|TRBV27
CASSLFGFSTDTQYF
>TRBJ1-1|16|TRBV10-3
CAISESKPGMNTEAFF
>TRBJ2-1|15|TRBV6-2/TRBV6-3
CASSYYPEPWDEQFF